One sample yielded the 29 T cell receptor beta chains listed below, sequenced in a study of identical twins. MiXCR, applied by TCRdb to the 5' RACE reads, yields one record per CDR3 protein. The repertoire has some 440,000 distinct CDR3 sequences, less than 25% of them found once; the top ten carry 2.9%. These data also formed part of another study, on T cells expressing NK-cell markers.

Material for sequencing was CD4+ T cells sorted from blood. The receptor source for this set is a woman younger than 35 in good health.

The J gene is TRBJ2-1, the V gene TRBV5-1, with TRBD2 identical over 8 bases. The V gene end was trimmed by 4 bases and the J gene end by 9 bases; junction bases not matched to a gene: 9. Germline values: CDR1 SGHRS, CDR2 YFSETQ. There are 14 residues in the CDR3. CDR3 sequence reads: CASSPFGAGGEQFF. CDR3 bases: TGCGCCAGCAGCCCGTTCGGTGCGGGGGGTGAGCAGTTCTTC.

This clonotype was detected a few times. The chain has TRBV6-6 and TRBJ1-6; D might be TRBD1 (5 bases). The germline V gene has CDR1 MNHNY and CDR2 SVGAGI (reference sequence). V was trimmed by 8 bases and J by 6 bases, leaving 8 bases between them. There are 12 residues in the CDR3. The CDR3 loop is CASSGGNSPLHF. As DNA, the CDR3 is TGTGCCAGCTCGGGGGGTAATTCACCCCTCCACTTT.

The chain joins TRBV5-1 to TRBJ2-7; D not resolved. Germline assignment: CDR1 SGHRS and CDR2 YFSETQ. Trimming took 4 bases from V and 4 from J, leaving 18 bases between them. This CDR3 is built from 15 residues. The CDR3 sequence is CASSPGDTTVYEQYF. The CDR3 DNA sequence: TGCGCCAGCAGCCCCGGTGACACAACAGTATACGAGCAGTACTTC.

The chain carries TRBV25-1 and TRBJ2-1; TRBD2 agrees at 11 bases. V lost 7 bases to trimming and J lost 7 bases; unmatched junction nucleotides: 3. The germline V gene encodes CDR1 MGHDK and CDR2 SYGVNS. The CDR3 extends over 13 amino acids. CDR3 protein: CASILAGGNEQFF. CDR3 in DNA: TGTGCCAGCATCCTAGCGGGAGGAAATGAGCAGTTCTTC.

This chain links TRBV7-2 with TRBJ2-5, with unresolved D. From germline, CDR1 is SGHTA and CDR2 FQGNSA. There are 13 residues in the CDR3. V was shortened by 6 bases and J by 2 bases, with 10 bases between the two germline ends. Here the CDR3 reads CASRRKLQETQYF. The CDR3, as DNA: TGTGCCAGCAGAAGGAAGCTGCAAGAGACCCAGTACTTC.

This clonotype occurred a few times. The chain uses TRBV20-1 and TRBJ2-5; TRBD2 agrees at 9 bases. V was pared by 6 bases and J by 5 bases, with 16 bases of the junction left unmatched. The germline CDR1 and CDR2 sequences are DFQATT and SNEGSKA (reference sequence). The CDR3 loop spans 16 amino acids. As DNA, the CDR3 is TGCAGTGCCCCCCCAGCGGGGGGTTACCGGGGGGAGACCCAGTACTTC. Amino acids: CSAPPAGGYRGETQYF.

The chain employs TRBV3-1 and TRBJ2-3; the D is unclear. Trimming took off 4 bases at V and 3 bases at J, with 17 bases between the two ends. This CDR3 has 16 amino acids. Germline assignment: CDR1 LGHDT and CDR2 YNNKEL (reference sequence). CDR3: CASSPEISRNTDTQYF. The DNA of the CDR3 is TGTGCCAGCAGCCCAGAGATATCCCGAAATACAGATACGCAGTATTTT.

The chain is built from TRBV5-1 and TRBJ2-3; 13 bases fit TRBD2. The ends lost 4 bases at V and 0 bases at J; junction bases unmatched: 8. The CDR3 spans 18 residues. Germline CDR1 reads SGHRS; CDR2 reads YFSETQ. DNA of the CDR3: TGCGCCAGCAGCATGGGGACTAGCGGGGCGAAAAGCACAGATACGCAGTATTTT. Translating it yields CASSMGTSGAKSTDTQYF.

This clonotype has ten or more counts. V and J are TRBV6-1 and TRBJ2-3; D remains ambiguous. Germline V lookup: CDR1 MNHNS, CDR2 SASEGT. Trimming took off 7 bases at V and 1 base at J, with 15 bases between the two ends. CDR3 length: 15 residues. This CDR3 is CASKTAAEGTDTQYF. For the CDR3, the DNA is TGTGCCAGCAAAACAGCAGCCGAAGGCACAGATACGCAGTATTTT.

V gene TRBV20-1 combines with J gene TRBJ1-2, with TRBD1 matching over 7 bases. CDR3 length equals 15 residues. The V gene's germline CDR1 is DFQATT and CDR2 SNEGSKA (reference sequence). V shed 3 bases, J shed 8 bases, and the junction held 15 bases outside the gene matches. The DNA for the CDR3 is TGCAGTGCTAGTCGCGGACAGGCTCTTGGAGGGGGCTACACCTTC. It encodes CSASRGQALGGGYTF.

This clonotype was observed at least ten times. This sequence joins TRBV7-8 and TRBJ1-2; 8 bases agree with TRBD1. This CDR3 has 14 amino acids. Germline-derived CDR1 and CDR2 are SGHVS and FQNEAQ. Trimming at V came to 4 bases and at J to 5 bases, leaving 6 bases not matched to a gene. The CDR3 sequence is CASSSGQGLYGYTF. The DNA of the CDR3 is TGTGCCAGCAGCTCCGGACAGGGATTGTATGGCTACACCTTC.

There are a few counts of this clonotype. For the CDR3, the DNA is TGTGCCAGCGGGCGCAGGGGGAGGACTGAAGCTTTCTTT. It encodes CASGRRGRTEAFF. The chain links TRBV12-3 or TRBV12-4 to TRBJ1-1, with 7 nucleotides matching TRBD1. After removal of 8 bases from V and 5 bases from J, the junction contained 8 bases not matched to a gene. CDR3 length equals 13 residues.

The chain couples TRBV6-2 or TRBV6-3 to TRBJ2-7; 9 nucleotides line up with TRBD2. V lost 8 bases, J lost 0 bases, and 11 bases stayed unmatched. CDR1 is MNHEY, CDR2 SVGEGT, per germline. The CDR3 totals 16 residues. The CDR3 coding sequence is TGTGCCAGCCGGCTAGCGGGAAGCGGGAGCTCCTACGAGCAGTACTTC. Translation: CASRLAGSGSSYEQYF.

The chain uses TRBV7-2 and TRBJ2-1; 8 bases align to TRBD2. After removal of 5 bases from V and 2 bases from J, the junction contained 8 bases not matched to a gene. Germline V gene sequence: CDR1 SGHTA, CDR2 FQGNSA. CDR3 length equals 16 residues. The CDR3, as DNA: TGTGCCAGCAGCCGGGGGGGCGGACCCGCCTACAATGAGCAGTTCTTC. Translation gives CASSRGGGPAYNEQFF.

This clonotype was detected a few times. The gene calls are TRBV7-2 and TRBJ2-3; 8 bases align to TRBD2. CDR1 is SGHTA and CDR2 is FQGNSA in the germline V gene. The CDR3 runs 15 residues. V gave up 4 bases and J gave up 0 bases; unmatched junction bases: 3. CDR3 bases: TGTGCCAGCAGCTCGCGACTAGCGAGCACAGATACGCAGTATTTT. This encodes CASSSRLASTDTQYF.

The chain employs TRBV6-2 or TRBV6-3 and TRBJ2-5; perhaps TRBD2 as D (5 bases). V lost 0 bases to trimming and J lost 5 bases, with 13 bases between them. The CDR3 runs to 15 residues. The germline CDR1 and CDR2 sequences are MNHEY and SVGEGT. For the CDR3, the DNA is TGTGCCAGCAGTTACTCGGTCCGGGATCCGGAGACCCAGTACTTC. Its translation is CASSYSVRDPETQYF.

CDR3 sequence: CSARRVFEQYF. DNA for the CDR3: TGCAGTGCTAGACGCGTGTTCGAGCAGTACTTC. This chain uses TRBV20-1 with TRBJ2-7; D is ambiguous. Trimming took off 2 bases at V and 6 bases at J, with 8 bases between the two ends. CDR1 and CDR2 from the germline V gene are DFQATT and SNEGSKA (reference sequence). CDR3 length equals 11 residues.

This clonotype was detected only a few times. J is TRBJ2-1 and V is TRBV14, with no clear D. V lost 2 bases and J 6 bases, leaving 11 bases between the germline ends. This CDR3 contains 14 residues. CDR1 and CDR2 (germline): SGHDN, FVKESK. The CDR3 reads CASSQKILSNEQFF. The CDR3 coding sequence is TGTGCCAGCAGCCAAAAAATTCTTTCCAATGAGCAGTTCTTC.

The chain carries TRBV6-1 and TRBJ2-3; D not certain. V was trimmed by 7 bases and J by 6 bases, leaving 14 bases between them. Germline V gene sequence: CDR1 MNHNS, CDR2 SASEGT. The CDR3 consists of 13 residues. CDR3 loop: CASTSTRGDTQYF. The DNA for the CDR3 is TGTGCCAGCACCAGTACCCGTGGGGATACGCAGTATTTT.

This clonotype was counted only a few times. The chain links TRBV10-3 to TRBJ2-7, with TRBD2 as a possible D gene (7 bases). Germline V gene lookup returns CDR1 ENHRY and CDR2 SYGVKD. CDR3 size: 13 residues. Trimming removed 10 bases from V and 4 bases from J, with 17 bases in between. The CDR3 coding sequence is TGTGCCACCGGGGGAGGGGGGAATTACGAGCAGTACTTC. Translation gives CATGGGGNYEQYF.

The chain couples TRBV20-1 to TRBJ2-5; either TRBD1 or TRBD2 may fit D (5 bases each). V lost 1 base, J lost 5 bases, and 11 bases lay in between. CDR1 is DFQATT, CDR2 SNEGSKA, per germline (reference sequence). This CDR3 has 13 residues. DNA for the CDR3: TGCAGTGCTAGAGTGGCAGGGACGGAGACCCAGTACTTC. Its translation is CSARVAGTETQYF.

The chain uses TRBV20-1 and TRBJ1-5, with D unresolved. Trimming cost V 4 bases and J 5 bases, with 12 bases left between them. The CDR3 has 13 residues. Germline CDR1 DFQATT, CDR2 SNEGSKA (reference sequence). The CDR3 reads CSATERVDQPQHF. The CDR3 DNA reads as TGCAGTGCTACCGAGAGGGTAGATCAGCCCCAGCATTTT.

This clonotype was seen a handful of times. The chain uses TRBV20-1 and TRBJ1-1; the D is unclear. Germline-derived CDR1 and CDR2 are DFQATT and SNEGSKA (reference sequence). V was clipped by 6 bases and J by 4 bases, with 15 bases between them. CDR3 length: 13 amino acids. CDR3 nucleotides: TGCAGTGCCGCAGCCTCAAGGGTCACTGAAGCTTTCTTT. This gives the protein CSAAASRVTEAFF.

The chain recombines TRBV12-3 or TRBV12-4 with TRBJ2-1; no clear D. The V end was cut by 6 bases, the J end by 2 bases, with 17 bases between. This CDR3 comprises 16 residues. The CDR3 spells CASRSDRRFTYNEQFF. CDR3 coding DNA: TGTGCCAGCAGGAGTGACCGAAGGTTTACCTACAATGAGCAGTTCTTC.

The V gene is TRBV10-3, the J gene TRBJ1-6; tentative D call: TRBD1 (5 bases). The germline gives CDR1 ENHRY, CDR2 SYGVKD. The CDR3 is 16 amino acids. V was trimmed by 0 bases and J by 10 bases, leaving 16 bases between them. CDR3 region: CAISESGGRSLSPLHF. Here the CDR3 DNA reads TGTGCCATCAGTGAGTCGGGGGGTAGATCCCTCTCACCCCTCCACTTT.

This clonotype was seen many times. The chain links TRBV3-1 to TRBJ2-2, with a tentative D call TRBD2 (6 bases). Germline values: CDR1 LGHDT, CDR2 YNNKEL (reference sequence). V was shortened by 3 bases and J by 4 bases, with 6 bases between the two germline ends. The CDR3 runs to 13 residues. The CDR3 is CASSHSGTGELFF. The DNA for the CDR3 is TGTGCCAGCAGCCATAGCGGCACCGGGGAGCTGTTTTTT.

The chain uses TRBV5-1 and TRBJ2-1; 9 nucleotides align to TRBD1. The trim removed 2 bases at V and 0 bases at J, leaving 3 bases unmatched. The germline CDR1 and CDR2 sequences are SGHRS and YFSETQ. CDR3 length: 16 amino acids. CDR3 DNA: TGCGCCAGCAGCTTACAGGGACAGGGCTCCTACAATGAGCAGTTCTTC. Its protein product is CASSLQGQGSYNEQFF. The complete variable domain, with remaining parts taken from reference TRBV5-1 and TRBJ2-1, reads KAGVTQTPRYLIKTRGQQVTLSCSPISGHRSVSWYQQTPGQGLQFLFEYFSETQRNKGNFPGRFSGRQFSNSRSEMNVSTLELGDSALYLCASSLQGQGSYNEQFFGPGTRLTVL.

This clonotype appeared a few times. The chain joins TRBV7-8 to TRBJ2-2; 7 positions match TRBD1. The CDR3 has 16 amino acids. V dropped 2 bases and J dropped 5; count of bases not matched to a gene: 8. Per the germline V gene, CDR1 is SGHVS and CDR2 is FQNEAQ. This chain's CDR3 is CASSLIEGAGTGELFF. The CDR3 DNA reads TGTGCCAGCAGCTTAATCGAGGGGGCCGGAACCGGGGAGCTGTTTTTT. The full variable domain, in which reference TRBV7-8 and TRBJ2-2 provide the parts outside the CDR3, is GAGVSQSPRYKVAKRGQDVALRCDPISGHVSLFWYQQALGQGPEFLTYFQNEAQLDKSGLPSDRFFAERPEGSVSTLKIQRTQQEDSAVYLCASSLIEGAGTGELFFGEGSRLTVL.

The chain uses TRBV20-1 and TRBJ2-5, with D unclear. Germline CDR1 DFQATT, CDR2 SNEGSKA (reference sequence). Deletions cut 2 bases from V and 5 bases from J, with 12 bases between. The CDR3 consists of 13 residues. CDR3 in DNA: TGCAGTGCTAGATCCGGGCAAAGGGAGACCCAGTACTTC. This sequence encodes CSARSGQRETQYF.